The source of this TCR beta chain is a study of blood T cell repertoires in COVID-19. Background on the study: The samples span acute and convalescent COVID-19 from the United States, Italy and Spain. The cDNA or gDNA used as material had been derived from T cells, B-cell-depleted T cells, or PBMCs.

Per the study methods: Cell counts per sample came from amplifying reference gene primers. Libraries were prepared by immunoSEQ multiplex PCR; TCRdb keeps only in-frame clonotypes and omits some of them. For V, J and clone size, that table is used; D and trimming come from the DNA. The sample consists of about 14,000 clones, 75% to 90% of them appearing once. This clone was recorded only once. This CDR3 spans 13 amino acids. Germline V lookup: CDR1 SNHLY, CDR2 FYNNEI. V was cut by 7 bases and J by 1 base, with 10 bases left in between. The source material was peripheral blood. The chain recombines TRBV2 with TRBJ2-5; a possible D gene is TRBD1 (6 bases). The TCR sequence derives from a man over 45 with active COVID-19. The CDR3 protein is CASNGGSQETQYF. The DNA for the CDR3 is TGTGCCAGCAATGGGGGCAGCCAAGAGACCCAGTACTTC.